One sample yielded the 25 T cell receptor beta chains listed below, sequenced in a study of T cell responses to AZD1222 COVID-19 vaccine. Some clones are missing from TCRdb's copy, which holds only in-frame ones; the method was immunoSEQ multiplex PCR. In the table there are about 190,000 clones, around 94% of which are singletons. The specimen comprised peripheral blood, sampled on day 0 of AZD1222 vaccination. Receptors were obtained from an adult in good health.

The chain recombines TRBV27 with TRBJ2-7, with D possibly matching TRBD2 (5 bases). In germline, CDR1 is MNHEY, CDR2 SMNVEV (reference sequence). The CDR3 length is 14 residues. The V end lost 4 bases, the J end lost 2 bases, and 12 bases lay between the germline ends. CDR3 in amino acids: CASSSALGTYEQYF. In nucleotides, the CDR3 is TGTGCCAGCAGTTCGGCTCTCGGGACCTACGAGCAGTACTTC.

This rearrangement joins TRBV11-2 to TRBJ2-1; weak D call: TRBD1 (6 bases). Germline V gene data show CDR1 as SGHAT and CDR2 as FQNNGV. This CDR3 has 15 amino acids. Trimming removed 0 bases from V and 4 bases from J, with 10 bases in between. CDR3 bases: TGTGCCAGCAGCTTAGACTGGGGGCGTTACAATGAGCAGTTCTTC. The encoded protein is CASSLDWGRYNEQFF.

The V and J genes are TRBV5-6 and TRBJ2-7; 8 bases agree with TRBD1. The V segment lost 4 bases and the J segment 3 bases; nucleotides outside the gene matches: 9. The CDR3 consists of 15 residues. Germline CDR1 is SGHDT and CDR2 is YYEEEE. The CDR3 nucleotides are TGTGCCAGCAGCCCCCCGGGACAGGTTGTCTACGAGCAGTACTTC. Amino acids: CASSPPGQVVYEQYF.

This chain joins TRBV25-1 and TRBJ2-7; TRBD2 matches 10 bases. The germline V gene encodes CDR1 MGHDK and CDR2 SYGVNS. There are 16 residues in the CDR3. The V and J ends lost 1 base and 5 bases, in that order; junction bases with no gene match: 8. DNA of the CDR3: TGTGCCAGCAGTGAATCCGAGCGGGGGGGCTTCGACGAGCAGTACTTC. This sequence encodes CASSESERGGFDEQYF.

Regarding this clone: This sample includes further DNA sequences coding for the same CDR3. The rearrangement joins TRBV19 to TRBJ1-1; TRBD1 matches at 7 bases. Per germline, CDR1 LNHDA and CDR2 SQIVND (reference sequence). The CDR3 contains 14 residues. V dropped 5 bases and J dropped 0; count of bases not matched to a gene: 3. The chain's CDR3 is CASSPGTVNTEAFF. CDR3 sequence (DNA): TGTGCCAGTAGTCCCGGGACAGTGAACACTGAAGCTTTCTTT.

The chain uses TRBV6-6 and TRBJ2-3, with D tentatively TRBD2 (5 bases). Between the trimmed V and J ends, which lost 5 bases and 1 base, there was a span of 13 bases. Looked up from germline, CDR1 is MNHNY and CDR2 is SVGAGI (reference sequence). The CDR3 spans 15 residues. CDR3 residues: CASSRELGGTDTQYF. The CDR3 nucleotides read TGTGCCAGCAGTCGGGAATTGGGAGGCACAGATACGCAGTATTTT.

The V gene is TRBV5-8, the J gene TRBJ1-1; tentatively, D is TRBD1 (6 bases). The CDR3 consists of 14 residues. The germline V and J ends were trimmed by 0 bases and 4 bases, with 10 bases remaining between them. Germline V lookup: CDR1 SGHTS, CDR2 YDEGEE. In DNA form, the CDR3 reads TGTGCCAGCAGCTTGGATAGGGGGATCACTGAAGCTTTCTTT. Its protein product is CASSLDRGITEAFF.

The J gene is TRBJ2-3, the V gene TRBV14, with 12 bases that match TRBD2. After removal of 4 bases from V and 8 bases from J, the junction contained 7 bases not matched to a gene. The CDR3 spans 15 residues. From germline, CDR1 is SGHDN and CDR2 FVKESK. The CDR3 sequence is CASSLLTSGGGTQYF. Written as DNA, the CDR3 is TGTGCCAGCAGCCTGCTGACTAGCGGGGGAGGTACGCAGTATTTT.

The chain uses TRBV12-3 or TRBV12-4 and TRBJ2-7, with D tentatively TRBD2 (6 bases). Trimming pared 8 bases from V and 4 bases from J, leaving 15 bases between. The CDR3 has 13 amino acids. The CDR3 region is CASGGTGNYEQYF. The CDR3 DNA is TGTGCCAGCGGGGGGACGGGAAATTACGAGCAGTACTTC.

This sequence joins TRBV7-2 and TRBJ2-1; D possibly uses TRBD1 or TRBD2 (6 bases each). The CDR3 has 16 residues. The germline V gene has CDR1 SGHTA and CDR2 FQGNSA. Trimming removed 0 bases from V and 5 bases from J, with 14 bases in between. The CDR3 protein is CASSLAPGRGHNEQFF. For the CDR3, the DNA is TGTGCCAGCAGCTTAGCGCCGGGACGGGGGCACAATGAGCAGTTCTTC. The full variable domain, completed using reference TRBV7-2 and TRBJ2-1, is GAGVSQSPSNKVTEKGKDVELRCDPISGHTALYWYRQSLGQGLEFLIYFQGNSAPDKSGLPSDRFSAERTGGSVSTLTIQRTQQEDSAVYLCASSLAPGRGHNEQFFGPGTRLTVL.

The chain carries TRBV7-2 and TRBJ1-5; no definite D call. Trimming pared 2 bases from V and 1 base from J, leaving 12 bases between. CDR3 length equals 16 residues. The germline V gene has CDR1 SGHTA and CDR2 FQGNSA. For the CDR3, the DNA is TGTGCCAGCAGCTTAAAGGTGGACGCGAGCAATCAGCCCCAGCATTTT. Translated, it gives CASSLKVDASNQPQHF.

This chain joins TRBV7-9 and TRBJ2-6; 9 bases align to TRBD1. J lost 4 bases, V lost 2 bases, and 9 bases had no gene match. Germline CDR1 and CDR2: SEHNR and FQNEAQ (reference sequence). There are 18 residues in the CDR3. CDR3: CASSLRDRDVSGANVLTF. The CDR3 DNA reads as TGTGCCAGCAGCTTAAGGGACAGGGATGTATCGGGGGCCAACGTCCTGACTTTC.

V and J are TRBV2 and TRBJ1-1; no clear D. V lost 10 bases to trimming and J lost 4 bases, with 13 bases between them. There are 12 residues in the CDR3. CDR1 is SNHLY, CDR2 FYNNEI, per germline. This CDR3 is CAIEEVGTEAFF. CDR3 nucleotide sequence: TGTGCCATCGAGGAGGTGGGCACTGAAGCTTTCTTT.

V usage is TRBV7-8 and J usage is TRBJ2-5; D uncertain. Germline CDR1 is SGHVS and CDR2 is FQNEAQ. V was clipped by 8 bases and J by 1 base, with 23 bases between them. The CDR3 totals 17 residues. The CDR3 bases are TGTGCCAGCTCCTTAGGCGTCAGCCTAACCGTCCAAGAGACCCAGTACTTC. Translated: CASSLGVSLTVQETQYF.

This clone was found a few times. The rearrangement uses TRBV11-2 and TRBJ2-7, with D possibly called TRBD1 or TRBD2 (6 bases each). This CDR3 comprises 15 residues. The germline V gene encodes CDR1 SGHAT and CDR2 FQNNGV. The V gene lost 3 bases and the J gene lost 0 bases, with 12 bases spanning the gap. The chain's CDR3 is CASSLGAGPSYEQYF. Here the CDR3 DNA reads TGTGCCAGCAGCTTGGGGGCGGGGCCCTCCTACGAGCAGTACTTC.

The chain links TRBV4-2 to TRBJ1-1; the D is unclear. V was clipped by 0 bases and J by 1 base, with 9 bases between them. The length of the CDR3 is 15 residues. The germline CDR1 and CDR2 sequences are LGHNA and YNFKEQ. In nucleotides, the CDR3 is TGTGCCAGCAGCCAAGATTCCGGGCGGAACACTGAAGCTTTCTTT. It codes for CASSQDSGRNTEAFF.

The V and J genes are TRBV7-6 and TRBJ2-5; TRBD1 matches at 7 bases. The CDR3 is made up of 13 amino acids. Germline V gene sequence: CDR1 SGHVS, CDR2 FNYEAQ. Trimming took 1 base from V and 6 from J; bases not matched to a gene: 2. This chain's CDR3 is CASSLGQGKTQYF. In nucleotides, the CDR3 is TGTGCCAGCAGCTTAGGACAGGGAAAGACCCAGTACTTC.

CDR3 amino acids: CASSYSRTANYGYTF. CDR3 nucleotide sequence: TGTGCCAGCAGTTACTCGCGGACAGCTAACTATGGCTACACCTTC. The chain is built from TRBV6-5 and TRBJ1-2, with D possibly TRBD1 on 6 matching bases. CDR3 size: 15 residues. Trimming left V 0 bases short and J 0 bases short, with 8 bases between. Germline V gene sequence: CDR1 MNHEY, CDR2 SVGAGI.

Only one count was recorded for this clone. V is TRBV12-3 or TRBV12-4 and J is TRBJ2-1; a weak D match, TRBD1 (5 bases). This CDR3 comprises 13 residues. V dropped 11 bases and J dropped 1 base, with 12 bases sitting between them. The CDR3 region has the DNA TGTGCCTGTAAGGGGCCGTCCTACAATGAGCAGTTCTTC. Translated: CACKGPSYNEQFF.

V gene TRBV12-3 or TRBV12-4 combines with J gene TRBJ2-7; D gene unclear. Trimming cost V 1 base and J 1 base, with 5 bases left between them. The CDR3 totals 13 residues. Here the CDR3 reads CASSLGQSYEQYF. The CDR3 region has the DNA TGTGCCAGCAGTTTAGGGCAGTCCTACGAGCAGTACTTC.

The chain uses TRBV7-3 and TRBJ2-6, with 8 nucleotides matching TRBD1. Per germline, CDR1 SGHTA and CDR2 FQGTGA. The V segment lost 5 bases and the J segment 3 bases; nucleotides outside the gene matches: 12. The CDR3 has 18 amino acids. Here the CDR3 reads CASSPGRQGARGANVLTF. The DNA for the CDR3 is TGTGCCAGCAGCCCTGGGAGGCAGGGGGCGCGTGGGGCCAACGTCCTGACTTTC.

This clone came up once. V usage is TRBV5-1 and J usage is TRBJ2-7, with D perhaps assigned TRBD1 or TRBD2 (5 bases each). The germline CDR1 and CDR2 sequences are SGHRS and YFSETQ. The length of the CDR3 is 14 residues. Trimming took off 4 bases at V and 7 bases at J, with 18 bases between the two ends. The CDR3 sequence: CASSPLVGTPEQYF. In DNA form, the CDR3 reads TGCGCCAGCAGCCCTCTCGTGGGGACGCCTGAGCAGTACTTC.

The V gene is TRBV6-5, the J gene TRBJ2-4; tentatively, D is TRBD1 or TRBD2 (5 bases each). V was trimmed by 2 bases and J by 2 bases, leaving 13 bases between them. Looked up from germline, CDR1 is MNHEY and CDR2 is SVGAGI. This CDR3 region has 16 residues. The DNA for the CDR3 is TGTGCCAGCAGTTACGGGGCCGGGACGACCAAAAACATTCAGTACTTC. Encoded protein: CASSYGAGTTKNIQYF.

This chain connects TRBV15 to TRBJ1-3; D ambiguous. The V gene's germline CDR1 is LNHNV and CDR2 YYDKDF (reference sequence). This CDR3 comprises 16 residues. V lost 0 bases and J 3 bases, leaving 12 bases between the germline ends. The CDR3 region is CATSRDTGSYGNTIYF. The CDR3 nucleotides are TGTGCCACCAGCAGAGACACCGGCAGCTATGGAAACACCATATATTTT.

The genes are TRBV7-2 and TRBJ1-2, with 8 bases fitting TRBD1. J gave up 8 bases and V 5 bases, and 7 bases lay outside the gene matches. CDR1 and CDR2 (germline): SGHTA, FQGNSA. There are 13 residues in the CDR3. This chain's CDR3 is CASSKGQVNGYTF. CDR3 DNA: TGTGCCAGCAGCAAGGGACAGGTGAACGGCTACACCTTC.